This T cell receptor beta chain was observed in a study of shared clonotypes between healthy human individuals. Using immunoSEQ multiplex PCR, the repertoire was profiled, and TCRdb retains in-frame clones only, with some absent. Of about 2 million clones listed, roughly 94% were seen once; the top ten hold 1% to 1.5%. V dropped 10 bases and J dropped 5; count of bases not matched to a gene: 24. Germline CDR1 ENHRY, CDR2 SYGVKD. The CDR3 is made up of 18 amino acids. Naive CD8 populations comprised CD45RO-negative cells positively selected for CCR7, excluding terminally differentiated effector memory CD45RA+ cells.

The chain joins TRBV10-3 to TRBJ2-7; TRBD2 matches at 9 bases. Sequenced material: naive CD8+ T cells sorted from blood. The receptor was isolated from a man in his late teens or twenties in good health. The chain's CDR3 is CASLGGSTPGTSKNEQYF. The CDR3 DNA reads TGTGCCAGCCTTGGGGGCAGCACCCCCGGGACTAGCAAAAACGAGCAGTACTTC.